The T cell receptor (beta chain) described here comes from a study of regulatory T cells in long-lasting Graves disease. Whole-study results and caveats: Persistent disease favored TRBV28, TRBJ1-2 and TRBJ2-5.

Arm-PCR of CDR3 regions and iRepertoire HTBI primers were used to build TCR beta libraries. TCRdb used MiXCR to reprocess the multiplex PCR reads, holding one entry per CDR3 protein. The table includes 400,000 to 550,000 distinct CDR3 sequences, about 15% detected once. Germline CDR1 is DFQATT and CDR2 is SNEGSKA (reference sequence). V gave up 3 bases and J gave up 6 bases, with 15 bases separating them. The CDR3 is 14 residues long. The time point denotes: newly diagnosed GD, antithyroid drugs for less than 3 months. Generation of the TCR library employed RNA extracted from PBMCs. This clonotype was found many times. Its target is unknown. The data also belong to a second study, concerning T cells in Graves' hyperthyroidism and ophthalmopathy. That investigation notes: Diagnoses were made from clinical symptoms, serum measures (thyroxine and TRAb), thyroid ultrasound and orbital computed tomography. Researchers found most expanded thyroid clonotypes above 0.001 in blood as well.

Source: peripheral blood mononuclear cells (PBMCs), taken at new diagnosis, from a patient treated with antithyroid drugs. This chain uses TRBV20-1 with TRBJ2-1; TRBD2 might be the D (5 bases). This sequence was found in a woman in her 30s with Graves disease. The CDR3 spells CSASGVSMGNEQFF. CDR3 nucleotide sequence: TGCAGTGCTAGCGGGGTCAGTATGGGCAATGAGCAGTTCTTC.